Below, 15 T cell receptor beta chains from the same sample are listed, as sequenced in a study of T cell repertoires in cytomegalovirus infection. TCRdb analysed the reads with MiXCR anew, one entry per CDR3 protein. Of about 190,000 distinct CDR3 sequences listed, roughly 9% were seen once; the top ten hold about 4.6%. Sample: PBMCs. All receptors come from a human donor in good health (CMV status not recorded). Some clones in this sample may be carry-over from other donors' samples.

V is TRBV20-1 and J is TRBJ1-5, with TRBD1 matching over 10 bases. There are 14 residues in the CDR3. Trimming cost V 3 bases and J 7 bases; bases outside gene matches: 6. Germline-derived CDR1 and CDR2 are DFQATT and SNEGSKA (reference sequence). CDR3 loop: CSARDRGTGQPQHF. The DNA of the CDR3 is TGCAGTGCTAGGGACAGGGGGACGGGGCAGCCCCAGCATTTT.

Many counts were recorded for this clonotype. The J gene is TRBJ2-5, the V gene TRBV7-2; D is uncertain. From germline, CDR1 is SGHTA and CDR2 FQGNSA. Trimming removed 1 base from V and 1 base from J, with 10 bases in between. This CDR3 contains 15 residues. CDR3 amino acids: CASSLDLGRQETQYF. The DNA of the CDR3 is TGTGCCAGCAGCTTAGACCTAGGGCGCCAAGAGACCCAGTACTTC.

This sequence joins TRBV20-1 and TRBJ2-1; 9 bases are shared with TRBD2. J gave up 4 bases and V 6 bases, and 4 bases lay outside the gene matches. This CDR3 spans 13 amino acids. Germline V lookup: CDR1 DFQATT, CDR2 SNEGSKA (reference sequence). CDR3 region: CSAWLAGYNEQFF. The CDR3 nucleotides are TGCAGTGCATGGCTAGCGGGATACAATGAGCAGTTCTTC.

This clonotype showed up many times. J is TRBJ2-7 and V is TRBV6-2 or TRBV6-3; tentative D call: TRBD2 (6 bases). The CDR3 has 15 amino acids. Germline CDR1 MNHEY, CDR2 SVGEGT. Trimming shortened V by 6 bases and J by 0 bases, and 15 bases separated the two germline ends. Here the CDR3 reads CASSTTSQSSYEQYF. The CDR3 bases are TGTGCCAGCAGCACGACTAGTCAGAGCTCCTACGAGCAGTACTTC.

The CDR3 here is CASSPTFPGRDNEQFF. Here the CDR3 DNA reads TGTGCCAGCAGCCCCACCTTTCCGGGAAGGGACAATGAGCAGTTCTTC. The rearrangement joins TRBV7-6 to TRBJ2-1, with a possible D match to TRBD2 (5 bases). This CDR3 spans 16 amino acids. Trimming took off 5 bases at V and 5 bases at J, with 19 bases between the two ends. Germline assignment: CDR1 SGHVS and CDR2 FNYEAQ.

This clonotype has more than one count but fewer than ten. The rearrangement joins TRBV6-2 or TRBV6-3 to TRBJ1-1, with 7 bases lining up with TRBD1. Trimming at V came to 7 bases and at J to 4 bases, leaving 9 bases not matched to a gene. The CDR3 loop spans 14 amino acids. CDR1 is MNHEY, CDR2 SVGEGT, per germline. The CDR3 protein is CASIEDRVSTEAFF. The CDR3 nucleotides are TGTGCCAGCATCGAAGACAGGGTTAGCACTGAAGCTTTCTTT.

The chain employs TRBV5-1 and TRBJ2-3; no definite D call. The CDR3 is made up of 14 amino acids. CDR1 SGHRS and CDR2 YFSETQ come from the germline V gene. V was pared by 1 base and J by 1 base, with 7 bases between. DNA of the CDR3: TGCGCCAGCAGCTTGACCTCACGCACAGATACGCAGTATTTT. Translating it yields CASSLTSRTDTQYF.

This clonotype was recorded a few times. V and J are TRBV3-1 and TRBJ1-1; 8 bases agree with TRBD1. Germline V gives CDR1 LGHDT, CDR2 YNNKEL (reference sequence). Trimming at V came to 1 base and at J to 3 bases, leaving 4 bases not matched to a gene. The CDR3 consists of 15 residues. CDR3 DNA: TGTGCCAGCAGCCAAGTTGGGACAGGTCACACTGAAGCTTTCTTT. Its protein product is CASSQVGTGHTEAFF.

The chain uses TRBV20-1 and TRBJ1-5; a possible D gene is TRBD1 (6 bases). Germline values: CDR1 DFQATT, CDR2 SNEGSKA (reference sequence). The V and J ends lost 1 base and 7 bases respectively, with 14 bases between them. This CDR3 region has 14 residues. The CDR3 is CSARGTESGQPQHF. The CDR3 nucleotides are TGCAGTGCTAGAGGGACAGAGTCAGGGCAGCCCCAGCATTTT.

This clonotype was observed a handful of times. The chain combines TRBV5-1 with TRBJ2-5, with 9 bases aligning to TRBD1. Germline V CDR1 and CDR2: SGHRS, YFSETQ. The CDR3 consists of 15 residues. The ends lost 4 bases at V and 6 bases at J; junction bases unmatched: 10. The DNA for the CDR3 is TGCGCCAGCAGCCCTCGGACAGGGGATCGAAAGACCCAGTACTTC. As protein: CASSPRTGDRKTQYF.

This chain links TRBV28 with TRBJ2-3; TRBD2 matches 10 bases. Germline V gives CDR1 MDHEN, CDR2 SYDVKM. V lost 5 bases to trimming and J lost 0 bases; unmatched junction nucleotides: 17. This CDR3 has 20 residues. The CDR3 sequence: CASSLSSGSFPTPSTDTQYF. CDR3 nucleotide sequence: TGTGCCAGCAGTCTCTCTAGCGGGAGTTTTCCGACCCCTAGCACAGATACGCAGTATTTT.

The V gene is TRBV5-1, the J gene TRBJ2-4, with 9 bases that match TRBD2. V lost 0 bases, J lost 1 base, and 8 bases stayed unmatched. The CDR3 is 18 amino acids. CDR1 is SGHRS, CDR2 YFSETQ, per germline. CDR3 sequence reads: CASSLAIAGVGAKNIQYF. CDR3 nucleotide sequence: TGCGCCAGCAGCTTGGCAATAGCGGGAGTTGGGGCCAAAAACATTCAGTACTTC.

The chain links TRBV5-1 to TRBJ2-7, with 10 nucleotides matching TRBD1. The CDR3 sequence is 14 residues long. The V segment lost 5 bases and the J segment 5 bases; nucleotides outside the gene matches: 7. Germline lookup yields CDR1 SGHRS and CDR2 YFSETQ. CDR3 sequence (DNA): TGCGCCAGCAGTCCTCAGACAGGGGGCCACGAGCAGTACTTC. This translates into CASSPQTGGHEQYF.

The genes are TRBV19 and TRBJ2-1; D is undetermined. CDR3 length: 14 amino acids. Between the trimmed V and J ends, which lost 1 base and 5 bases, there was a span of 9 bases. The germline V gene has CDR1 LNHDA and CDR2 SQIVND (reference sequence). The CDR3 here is CASSIGTENNEQFF. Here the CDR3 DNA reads TGTGCCAGTAGTATAGGAACCGAGAACAATGAGCAGTTCTTC. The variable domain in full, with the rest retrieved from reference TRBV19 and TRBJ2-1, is DGGITQSPKYLFRKEGQNVTLSCEQNLNHDAMYWYRQDPGQGLRLIYYSQIVNDFQKGDIAEGYSVSREKKESFPLTVTSAQKNPTAFYLCASSIGTENNEQFFGPGTRLTVL.

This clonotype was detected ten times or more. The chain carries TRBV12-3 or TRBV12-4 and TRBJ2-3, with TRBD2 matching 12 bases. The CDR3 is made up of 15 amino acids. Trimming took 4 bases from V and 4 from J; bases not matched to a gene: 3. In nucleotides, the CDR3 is TGTGCCAGCAGTTGGACTAGCGGGACCCCAGATACGCAGTATTTT. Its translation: CASSWTSGTPDTQYF.